A selection of T cell receptor beta chains follows, all from one sample in a study of blood T cell repertoires in COVID-19. Assay: immunoSEQ multiplex PCR; the TCRdb copy retains only in-frame clones and omits some. Of some 320,000 clones detected, around nine tenths appear once; the ten largest clones hold roughly 10%. The sequencing input was peripheral blood. Source of these receptors: a woman aged 25-40 years with COVID-19, enrolled during active disease. Each CDR3 is given with its conserved first and last residue. The order of the fields is J gene, clone size, D gene, V gene, CDR3 DNA, CDR3 protein. A D gene is named only where the DNA matches it firmly. Rows may omit the clone size; those that give it use once, few, many or a size class.

TRBJ2-7,NA,TRBD2,TRBV5-1,TGCGCCAGCAGCTTAGATCTTTGGGGCGGGGGGAGCGACGAGCAGTACTTC,CASSLDLWGGGSDEQYF
TRBJ1-2,NA,NA,TRBV21-1,TGTGCCAGCAGCAAAGCGCTAGTGCTCAAGAACTATGGCTACACCTTC,CASSKALVLKNYGYTF
TRBJ2-4,NA,TRBD2,TRBV6-1,TGTGCCAGCAGTGAACCGTCTAGCGGGGGGGGATGGCCCCCGGGCATTCAGTACTTC,CASSEPSSGGGWPPGIQYF
TRBJ2-3,NA,NA,TRBV12-5,TGTGCTAGTGGTTTGGTAAACTCAGATACGCAGTATTTT,CASGLVNSDTQYF
TRBJ1-3,NA,NA,TRBV10-2,TGCGCCAGCAGTGCGAGGGGGAGAGGAAACACCATATATTTT,CASSARGRGNTIYF
TRBJ1-5,NA,NA,TRBV19,TGTGCCAGTAGTATTAGAGATAGCAATCAGCCCCAGCATTTT,CASSIRDSNQPQHF
TRBJ2-1,NA,NA,TRBV27,TGTGCCAGCAGTTTCATACACGGCTTCGGGTACAATGAGCAGTTCTTC,CASSFIHGFGYNEQFF
TRBJ1-2,NA,NA,TRBV5-1,TGCGCCAGCAGCCCGGGGGGGTTTAGCTATGGCTACACCTTC,CASSPGGFSYGYTF
TRBJ1-2,NA,TRBD1,TRBV29-1,TGCAGCGCGCCGGGACAGGGGGTCGGCTACACCTTC,CSAPGQGVGYTF
TRBJ2-2,NA,TRBD2,TRBV6-5,TGTGCCAGCAGTTACTCCAGCGGGGGGGCCGAAGAGCTGTTTTTT,CASSYSSGGAEELFF
TRBJ2-3,NA,NA,TRBV6-5,TGTGCCAGCAGATTGCGTTTTAGCACAGATACGCAGTATTTT,CASRLRFSTDTQYF
TRBJ2-7,NA,NA,TRBV24-1,TGTGCCACCAGTGCCCCCGGAGGGGAGGTCTACGAGCAGTACTTC,CATSAPGGEVYEQYF
TRBJ1-2,NA,NA,TRBV30,TGTGCCCAGTCCCGACAGAGCTATGGCTACACCTTC,CAQSRQSYGYTF
TRBJ1-2,NA,NA,TRBV19,TGTGCCAGTAGTATTCCGCCAGGGGCCTATGGCTACACCTTC,CASSIPPGAYGYTF
TRBJ1-5,NA,NA,TRBV30,TGTGCCTGGAGTGTAGGGTGGGGCAGAAATCAGCCCCAGCATTTT,CAWSVGWGRNQPQHF
TRBJ1-3,NA,NA,TRBV6-5,TGTGCCAGCAGCAACAGGCAATCTGGAAACACCATATATTTT,CASSNRQSGNTIYF
TRBJ2-4,NA,NA,TRBV3-1/TRBV3-2,TGTGCCAGCAGCCCCCCAAAAGCAGCCAAAAACATTCAGTACTTC,CASSPPKAAKNIQYF
TRBJ2-7,few,TRBD2,TRBV4-1,TGCGCCAGCAGCCAAGGGTGGGAGCCGACTAGCGGGGCCTACGAGCAGTACTTC,CASSQGWEPTSGAYEQYF
TRBJ1-2,NA,TRBD1,TRBV2,TGTGCCAGCAGTGCCGGGACAGGGGGCGCCGGCTACACCTTC,CASSAGTGGAGYTF
TRBJ1-1,NA,TRBD1,TRBV6-5,TGTGCCAGCTTGACAGGGTGGACTGAAGCTTTCTTT,CASLTGWTEAFF
TRBJ2-7,NA,TRBD2,TRBV7-6,TGTGCCAGCAGCCAGACTAGCGGGGGGGCCGAGCAGTACTTC,CASSQTSGGAEQYF
TRBJ2-1,once,TRBD2,TRBV10-2,TGCGCCACCGGGGGACTAGCGGGCTACAATGAGCAGTTCTTC,CATGGLAGYNEQFF
TRBJ2-3,NA,NA,TRBV21-1,TGTGCCAGCAGCAAAAAGGGGACTAGCGGGGGGTACCGCAAGGATACGCAGTATTTT,CASSKKGTSGGYRKDTQYF
TRBJ2-1,NA,TRBD1,TRBV28,TGTGCCAGCAGGGAGACAGGGGCCAATGAGCAGTTCTTC,CASRETGANEQFF
TRBJ1-1,NA,NA,TRBV7-5,TGTGTCAGAAGCTTTCGTTGCCGGCGGGCTGAAGCTTTCTTT,CVRSFRCRRAEAFF
TRBJ2-7,NA,TRBD1,TRBV4-1,TGCGCCAGCAGCCCGACAGGGGGCTCTGTTCACGCCGAGCAGTACTTC,CASSPTGGSVHAEQYF
TRBJ2-2,NA,TRBD2,TRBV10-3,TGTGCCATCAGTGAGTCCGGGACTAGCGGGGGGGCCGCCGGGGAGCTGTTTTTT,CAISESGTSGGAAGELFF
TRBJ1-3,NA,NA,TRBV18,TGTGCCAGCTCATTTCATGAGTCTGGAAACACCATATATTTT,CASSFHESGNTIYF
TRBJ2-7,NA,TRBD2,TRBV6-4,TGTGCCAGCAGTGACGGGGAGGGGACTATCCGCTCCTACGAGCAGTACTTC,CASSDGEGTIRSYEQYF
TRBJ1-6,NA,TRBD1,TRBV6-1,TGTGCCAGCAGTGAAGGGTTCGGGACAGATAATTCACCCCTCCACTTT,CASSEGFGTDNSPLHF
TRBJ2-3,NA,TRBD2,TRBV10-1,TGCGCCAGCAGTGAGCTTGGGACTACCCGCACAGATACGCAGTATTTT,CASSELGTTRTDTQYF
TRBJ2-3,NA,TRBD1,TRBV15,TGTGCCACCAGCAGAGCACAGGGGCTTGCGGATACGCAGTATTTT,CATSRAQGLADTQYF
TRBJ2-1,NA,NA,TRBV27,TGTGCCAGCAGTTTGGGCGGGGGCGACTTTGAGCAGTTCTTC,CASSLGGGDFEQFF
TRBJ1-5,NA,NA,TRBV6-1,TGTGCCAGCAGTGAGGGGGGAGGGCGTAATCAGCCCCAGCATTTT,CASSEGGGRNQPQHF
TRBJ1-2,NA,NA,TRBV6-6,TGTGCCAGCAGTGCAGGAAACTATGGCTACACCTTC,CASSAGNYGYTF
TRBJ2-2,NA,NA,TRBV7-9,TGTGCCAGCAGCCCCCACTTGGGCCCCACCGGGGAGCTGTTTTTT,CASSPHLGPTGELFF
TRBJ2-1,NA,TRBD2,TRBV2,TGTGCCAACGACCCGGGACTAGTCGTTGGCAATGAGCAGTTCTTC,CANDPGLVVGNEQFF
TRBJ1-2,NA,NA,TRBV6-5,TGTGCCAGCAGTTATGACAGAAACTATGGCTACACCTTC,CASSYDRNYGYTF
TRBJ2-7,NA,NA,TRBV3-1/TRBV3-2,TGTGCCAGCAGCCATATCTCATCGGCAGGGGAGTACTTC,CASSHISSAGEYF
TRBJ1-5,NA,NA,TRBV9,TGTGCCAGCAGCCCCTCTGGGGTAGGAGGTCAGCCCCAGCATTTT,CASSPSGVGGQPQHF
TRBJ2-7,NA,TRBD1,TRBV5-1,TGCGCCAGCAGCCTCGGAGGGACAGGCTCCTACGAGCAGTACTTC,CASSLGGTGSYEQYF
TRBJ2-7,once,TRBD1,TRBV6-2/TRBV6-3,TGTGCCAGCAGTTACGACAGGGGCTACGAGCAGTACTTC,CASSYDRGYEQYF
TRBJ1-1,once,TRBD1,TRBV18,TGTGCCAGCTCACCTAACCGCGGGACAGTAAAGGCTTTCTTT,CASSPNRGTVKAFF
TRBJ1-2,NA,NA,TRBV6-5,TGTGCCAGCAGTTACAAACCAGGGCCTCAGGGGGGCTACACCTTC,CASSYKPGPQGGYTF
TRBJ2-7,NA,TRBD2,TRBV6-5,TGTGCCAGCAAAGGACTAGCGGGGGCGTGGGAGCAGTACTTC,CASKGLAGAWEQYF
TRBJ1-2,NA,NA,TRBV2,TGTGCCAGCAGTCCAGGGTTTCTGTATGGCTACACCTTC,CASSPGFLYGYTF
TRBJ1-2,NA,NA,TRBV5-1,TGCGCCAGCAGCTTCCAGTCTAACTATGGCTACACCTTC,CASSFQSNYGYTF
TRBJ2-2,NA,TRBD2,TRBV23-1,TGCGCCAGCACCCCGGAAAGGCGGGGGGGCGACACCGGGGAGCTGTTTTTT,CASTPERRGGDTGELFF
TRBJ2-1,NA,NA,TRBV10-3,TGTGCCACCAGGGGGGGTACCCACAATGAGCAGTTCTTC,CATRGGTHNEQFF
TRBJ2-1,NA,TRBD1,TRBV27,TGTGCCAGCAGTTTAAGTTGGGGACAGGGGGCTTACGATGAGCAGTTCTTC,CASSLSWGQGAYDEQFF
TRBJ2-1,NA,NA,TRBV30,TGTGCCTGGGCGACTGGGGGGAACAATGAGCAGTTCTTC,CAWATGGNNEQFF
TRBJ2-7,NA,TRBD2,TRBV7-2,TGTGCCAGCAGCTTACTAGCGGGGGGTGAGCAGTACTTC,CASSLLAGGEQYF